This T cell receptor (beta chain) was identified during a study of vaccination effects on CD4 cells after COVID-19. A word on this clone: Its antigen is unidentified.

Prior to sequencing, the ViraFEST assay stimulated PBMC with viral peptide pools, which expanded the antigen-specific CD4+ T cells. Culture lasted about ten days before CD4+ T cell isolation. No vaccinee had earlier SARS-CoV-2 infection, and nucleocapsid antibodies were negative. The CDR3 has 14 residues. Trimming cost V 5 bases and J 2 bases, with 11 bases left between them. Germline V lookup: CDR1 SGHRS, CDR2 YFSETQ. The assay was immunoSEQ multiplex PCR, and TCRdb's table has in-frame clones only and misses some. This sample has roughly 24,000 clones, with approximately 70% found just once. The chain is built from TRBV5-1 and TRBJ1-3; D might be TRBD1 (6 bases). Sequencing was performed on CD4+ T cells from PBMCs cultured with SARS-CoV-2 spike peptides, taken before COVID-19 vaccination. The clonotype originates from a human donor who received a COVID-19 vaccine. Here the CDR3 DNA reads TGCGCCAGCAGGGACGGGGGCCCTGGAAACACCATATATTTT. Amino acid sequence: CASRDGGPGNTIYF.